A selection of T cell receptor beta chains follows, all from one sample in a study of blood T cell repertoires in COVID-19. Using immunoSEQ multiplex PCR, the repertoire was profiled, and TCRdb retains in-frame clones only, with some absent. Of about 360,000 clones detected, 70% to 90% appear once; the ten largest clones hold roughly 7.2%. Sequencing input: peripheral blood. The receptors come from a woman aged 60-75 years with COVID-19, enrolled during active disease. CDR3s include the opening cysteine and the closing phenylalanine or tryptophan. Each record gives: D gene, J gene, clone size, V gene, CDR3 protein, CDR3 DNA. The D gene is left open where the match is weak. The size of a clone is reported for some rows only, either as once, few or many, or as a class for expanded clones.

-,TRBJ1-4,-,TRBV19,CASSWEAGNREKLFF,TGTGCCAGTAGTTGGGAGGCGGGGAATCGAGAAAAACTGTTTTTT
-,TRBJ2-1,-,TRBV7-2,CASSLAGHREQFF,TGTGCCAGCAGCTTAGCGGGACACCGCGAGCAGTTCTTC
-,TRBJ2-2,-,TRBV12-5,CASGVWQGKTGELFF,TGTGCTAGTGGTGTCTGGCAGGGCAAAACCGGGGAGCTGTTTTTT
TRBD2,TRBJ2-7,-,TRBV10-3,CASGKASGGAGEQYF,TGTGCTTCCGGGAAGGCTAGCGGGGGGGCAGGTGAGCAGTACTTC
-,TRBJ1-2,-,TRBV19,CASSIGDGYTF,TGTGCCAGTAGTATCGGGGATGGCTACACCTTC
-,TRBJ2-1,-,TRBV5-4,CASSLGQLLGSYNEQFF,TGTGCCAGCAGCTTGGGACAGCTTCTCGGGAGCTACAATGAGCAGTTCTTC
TRBD1,TRBJ1-2,-,TRBV6-1,CASSEFNRGGYGYTF,TGTGCCAGCAGTGAATTTAACAGGGGAGGCTATGGCTACACCTTC
-,TRBJ1-2,-,TRBV23-1,CASSQTTPGF,TGCGCCAGCAGTCAGACCACGCCGGGCTTC
-,TRBJ1-6,-,TRBV14,CASSQRPGYNSPLHF,TGTGCCAGCAGCCAACGCCCCGGCTATAATTCACCCCTCCACTTT
-,TRBJ1-2,few,TRBV4-2,CASSQSGQGPYGYTF,TGTGCCAGCAGCCAATCCGGTCAGGGTCCCTATGGCTACACCTTC
-,TRBJ1-3,-,TRBV19,CASSARNGNTIYF,TGTGCCAGTAGTGCGCGTAATGGAAACACCATATATTTT
TRBD1,TRBJ1-5,-,TRBV19,CASSIRDRGRGQPQHF,TGTGCCAGTAGTATCCGGGACAGGGGGCGAGGGCAGCCCCAGCATTTT
-,TRBJ2-7,-,TRBV19,CASSIQGGGMYEQYF,TGTGCCAGTAGTATTCAAGGGGGCGGGATGTACGAGCAGTACTTC
-,TRBJ1-2,-,TRBV5-1,CASSPGGADYGYTF,TGCGCCAGCAGCCCGGGGGGCGCGGACTATGGCTACACCTTC
TRBD1,TRBJ1-2,-,TRBV3-1/TRBV3-2,CASSQGGRGRRGYTF,TGTGCCAGCAGCCAAGGGGGCAGGGGGCGCCGGGGCTACACCTTC